The 2 T cell receptor beta chains below come from one sample, sequenced in a study of vaccination and CD4 T cells after COVID-19. Once obtained from cultured CD4+ T cells, the DNA was sequenced using the Oncomine TCR Beta short-read assay. TCRdb analysed the PCR reads with MiXCR anew, one entry per CDR3 protein. Among 20,000 to 30,000 distinct CDR3 sequences listed, around two thirds were seen once. The antigens for these receptors are not known. The treatment was: approximately nine-day PBMC culture with coronavirus spike peptide pools or control peptides (ViraFEST assay). Sequencing was performed on CD4+ T cells from blood, cultured in vitro, taken after SARS-CoV-2 vaccination. The receptors shown here come from a human donor who received a COVID-19 vaccine.

With regard to this clonotype: An end of the junction does not agree with germline; a read error may underlie this. The J gene is TRBJ1-2, the V gene TRBV6-1; D is undetermined. The CDR3 is 13 amino acids. Germline loops: CDR1 MNHNS, CDR2 SASEGT. The CDR3 here is CASSEAHAYGYTF. For the CDR3, the DNA is TGTGCTAGCAGTGAAGCCCATGCCTATGGCTACACCTTC.

This clonotype was counted between two and nine times. The J gene is TRBJ1-3, the V gene TRBV27, with 8 bases matching TRBD1. This CDR3 comprises 16 residues. Germline V gene sequence: CDR1 MNHEY, CDR2 SMNVEV (reference sequence). Trimming at V came to 7 bases and at J to 2 bases, leaving 10 bases not matched to a gene. The CDR3 nucleotides read TGTGCCAGCAATATGGGACAGGTAAGGACTGGAAACACCATATATTTT. Translating it yields CASNMGQVRTGNTIYF.